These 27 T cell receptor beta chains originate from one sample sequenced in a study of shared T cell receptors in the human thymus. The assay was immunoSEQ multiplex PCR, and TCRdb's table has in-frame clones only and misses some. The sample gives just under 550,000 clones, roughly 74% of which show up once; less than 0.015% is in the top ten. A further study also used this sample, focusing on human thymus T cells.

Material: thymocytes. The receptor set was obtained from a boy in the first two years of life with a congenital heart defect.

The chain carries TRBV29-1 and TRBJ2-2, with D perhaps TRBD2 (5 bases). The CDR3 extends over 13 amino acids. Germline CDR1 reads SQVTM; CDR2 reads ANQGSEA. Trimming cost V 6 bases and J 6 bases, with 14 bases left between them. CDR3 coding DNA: TGCAGCGTGATTACTAGTAAGGCCGGGGAGCTGTTTTTT. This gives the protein CSVITSKAGELFF.

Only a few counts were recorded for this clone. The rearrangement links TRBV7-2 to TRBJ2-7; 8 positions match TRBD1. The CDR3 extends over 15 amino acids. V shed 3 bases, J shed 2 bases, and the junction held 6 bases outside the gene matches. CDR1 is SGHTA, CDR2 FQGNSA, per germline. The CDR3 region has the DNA TGTGCCAGCAGCTTGGTGGGACAGGCCACCTACGAGCAGTACTTC. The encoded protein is CASSLVGQATYEQYF.

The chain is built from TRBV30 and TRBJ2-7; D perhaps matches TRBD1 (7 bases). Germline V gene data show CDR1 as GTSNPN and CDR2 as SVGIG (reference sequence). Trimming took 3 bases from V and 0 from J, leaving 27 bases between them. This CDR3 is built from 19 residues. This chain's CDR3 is CAWRPAMQGGRLSSYEQYF. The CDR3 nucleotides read TGTGCCTGGAGGCCTGCCATGCAGGGGGGCCGACTTAGCTCCTACGAGCAGTACTTC.

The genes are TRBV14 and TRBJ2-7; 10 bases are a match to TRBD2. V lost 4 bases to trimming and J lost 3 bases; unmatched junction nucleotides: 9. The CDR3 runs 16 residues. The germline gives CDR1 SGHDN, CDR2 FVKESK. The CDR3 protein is CASSPGGLATDYEQYF. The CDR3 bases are TGTGCCAGCAGCCCGGGGGGACTAGCGACAGACTACGAGCAGTACTTC.

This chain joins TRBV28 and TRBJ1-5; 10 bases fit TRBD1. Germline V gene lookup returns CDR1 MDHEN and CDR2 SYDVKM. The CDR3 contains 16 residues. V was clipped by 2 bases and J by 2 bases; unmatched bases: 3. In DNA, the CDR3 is TGTGCCAGCAGTTTAATGGGACAGGGGTGCAATCAGCCCCAGCATTTT. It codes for CASSLMGQGCNQPQHF.

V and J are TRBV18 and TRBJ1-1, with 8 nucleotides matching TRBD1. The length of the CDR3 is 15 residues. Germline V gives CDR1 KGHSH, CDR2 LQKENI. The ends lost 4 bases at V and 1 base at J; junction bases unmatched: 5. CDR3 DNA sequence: TGTGCCAGCTCACACCAAGGACAGGGGAACACTGAAGCTTTCTTT. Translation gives CASSHQGQGNTEAFF.

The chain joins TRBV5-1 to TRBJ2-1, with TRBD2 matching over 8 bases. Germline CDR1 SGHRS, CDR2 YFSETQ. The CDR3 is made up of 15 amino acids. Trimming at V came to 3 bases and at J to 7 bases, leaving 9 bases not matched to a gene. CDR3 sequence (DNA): TGCGCCAGCAGCTCGTCCCGGCTAGCGGGTAATGAGCAGTTCTTC. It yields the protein CASSSSRLAGNEQFF. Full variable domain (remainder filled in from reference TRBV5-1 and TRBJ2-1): KAGVTQTPRYLIKTRGQQVTLSCSPISGHRSVSWYQQTPGQGLQFLFEYFSETQRNKGNFPGRFSGRQFSNSRSEMNVSTLELGDSALYLCASSSSRLAGNEQFFGPGTRLTVL.

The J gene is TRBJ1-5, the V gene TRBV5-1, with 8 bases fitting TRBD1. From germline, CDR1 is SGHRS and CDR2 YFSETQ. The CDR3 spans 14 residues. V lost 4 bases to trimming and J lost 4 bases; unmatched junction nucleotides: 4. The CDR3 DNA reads TGCGCCAGCAGCCCCGACAGGGGTAATCAGCCCCAGCATTTT. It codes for CASSPDRGNQPQHF. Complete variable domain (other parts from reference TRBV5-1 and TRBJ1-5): KAGVTQTPRYLIKTRGQQVTLSCSPISGHRSVSWYQQTPGQGLQFLFEYFSETQRNKGNFPGRFSGRQFSNSRSEMNVSTLELGDSALYLCASSPDRGNQPQHFGDGTRLSIL.

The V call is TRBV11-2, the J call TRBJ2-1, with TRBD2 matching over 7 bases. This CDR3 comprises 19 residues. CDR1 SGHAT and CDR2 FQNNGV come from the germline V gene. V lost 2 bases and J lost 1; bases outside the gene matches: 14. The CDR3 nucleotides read TGTGCCAGCAGCTTACAGTGGGCCCCGGGGGAGGGTTCCTACAATGAGCAGTTCTTC. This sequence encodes CASSLQWAPGEGSYNEQFF.

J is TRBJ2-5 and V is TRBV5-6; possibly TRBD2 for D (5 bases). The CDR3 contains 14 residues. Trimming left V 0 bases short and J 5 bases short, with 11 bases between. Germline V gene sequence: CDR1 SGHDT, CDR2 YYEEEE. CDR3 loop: CASSLARGRETQYF. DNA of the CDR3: TGTGCCAGCAGCTTGGCCAGAGGGCGGGAGACCCAGTACTTC.

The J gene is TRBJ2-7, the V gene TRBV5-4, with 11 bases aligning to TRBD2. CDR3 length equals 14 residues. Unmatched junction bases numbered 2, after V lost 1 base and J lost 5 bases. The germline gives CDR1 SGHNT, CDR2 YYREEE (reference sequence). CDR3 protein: CASSLRGLADEQYF. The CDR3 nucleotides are TGTGCCAGCAGCTTGAGGGGACTAGCGGACGAGCAGTACTTC.

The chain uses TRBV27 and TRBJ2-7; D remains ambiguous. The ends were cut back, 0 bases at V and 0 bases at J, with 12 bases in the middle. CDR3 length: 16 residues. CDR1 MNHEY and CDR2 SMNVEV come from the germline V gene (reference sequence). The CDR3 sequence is CASSLSIFSSSYEQYF. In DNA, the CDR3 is TGTGCCAGCAGTTTATCTATATTTAGTAGCTCCTACGAGCAGTACTTC.

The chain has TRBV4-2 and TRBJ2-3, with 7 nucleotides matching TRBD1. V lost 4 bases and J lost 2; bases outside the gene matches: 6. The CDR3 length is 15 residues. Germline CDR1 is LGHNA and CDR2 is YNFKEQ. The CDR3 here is CASSPRDRLTDTQYF. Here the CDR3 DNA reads TGTGCCAGCAGCCCCCGGGACAGACTCACAGATACGCAGTATTTT.

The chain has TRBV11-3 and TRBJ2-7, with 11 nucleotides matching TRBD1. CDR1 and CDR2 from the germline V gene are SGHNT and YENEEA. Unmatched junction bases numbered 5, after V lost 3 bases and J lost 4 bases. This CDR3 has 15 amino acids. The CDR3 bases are TGTGCCAGCAGCTTTAGGACAGGGGGCCTGTACGAGCAGTACTTC. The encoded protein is CASSFRTGGLYEQYF.

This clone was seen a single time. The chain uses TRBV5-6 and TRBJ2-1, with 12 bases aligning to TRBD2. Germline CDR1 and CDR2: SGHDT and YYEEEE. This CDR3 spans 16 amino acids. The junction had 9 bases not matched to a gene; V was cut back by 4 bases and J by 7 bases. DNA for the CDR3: TGTGCCAGCAGCACCCCGACTAGCGGGAGATTGAATGAGCAGTTCTTC. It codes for CASSTPTSGRLNEQFF.

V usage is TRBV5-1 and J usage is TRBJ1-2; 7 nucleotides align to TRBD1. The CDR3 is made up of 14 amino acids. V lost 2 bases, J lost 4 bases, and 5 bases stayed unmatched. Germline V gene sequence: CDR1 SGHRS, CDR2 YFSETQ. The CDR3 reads CASSLRQGGYGYTF. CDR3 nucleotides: TGCGCCAGCAGCTTACGGCAGGGGGGCTATGGCTACACCTTC.

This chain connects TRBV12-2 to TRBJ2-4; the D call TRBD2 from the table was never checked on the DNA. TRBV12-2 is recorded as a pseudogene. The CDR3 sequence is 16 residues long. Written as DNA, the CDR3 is TGTGCAAGTCGCTTAGACAAGGAGGGGCCCAAAAACATTCAGTACTTC. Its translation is CASRLDKEGPKNIQYF.

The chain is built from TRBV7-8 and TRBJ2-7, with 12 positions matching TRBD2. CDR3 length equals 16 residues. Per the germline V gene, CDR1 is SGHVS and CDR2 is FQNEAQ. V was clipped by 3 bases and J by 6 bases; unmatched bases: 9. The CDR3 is CASSFHLAGGPGEQYF. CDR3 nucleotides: TGTGCCAGCAGCTTCCATCTAGCGGGAGGGCCCGGCGAGCAGTACTTC.

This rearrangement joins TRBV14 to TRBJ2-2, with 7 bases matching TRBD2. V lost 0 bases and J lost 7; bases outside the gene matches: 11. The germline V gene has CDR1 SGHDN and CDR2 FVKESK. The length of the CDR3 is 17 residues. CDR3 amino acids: CASSQDRRASGLGELFF. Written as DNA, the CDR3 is TGTGCCAGCAGCCAAGATAGGAGAGCTAGCGGACTCGGGGAGCTGTTTTTT.

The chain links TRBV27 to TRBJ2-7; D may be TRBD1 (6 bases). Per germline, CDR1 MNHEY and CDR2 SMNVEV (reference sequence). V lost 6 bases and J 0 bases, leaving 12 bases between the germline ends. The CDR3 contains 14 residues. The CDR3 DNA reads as TGTGCCAGCAGGCCACAGGGTCCCTCCTACGAGCAGTACTTC. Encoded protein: CASRPQGPSYEQYF.

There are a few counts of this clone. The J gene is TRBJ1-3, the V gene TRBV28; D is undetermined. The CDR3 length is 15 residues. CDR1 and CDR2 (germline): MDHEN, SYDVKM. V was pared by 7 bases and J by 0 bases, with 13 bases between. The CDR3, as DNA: TGTGCCAGCAACCCCCGAGCTAGCTCTGGAAACACCATATATTTT. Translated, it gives CASNPRASSGNTIYF.

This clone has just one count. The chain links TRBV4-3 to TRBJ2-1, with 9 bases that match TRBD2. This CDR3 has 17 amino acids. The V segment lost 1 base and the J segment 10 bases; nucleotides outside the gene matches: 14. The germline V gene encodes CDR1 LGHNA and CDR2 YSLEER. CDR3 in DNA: TGCGCCAGCAGCCAAGGCGCCAGCGGGAGGTCCGGCTGCGAGCAGTTCTTC. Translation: CASSQGASGRSGCEQFF.

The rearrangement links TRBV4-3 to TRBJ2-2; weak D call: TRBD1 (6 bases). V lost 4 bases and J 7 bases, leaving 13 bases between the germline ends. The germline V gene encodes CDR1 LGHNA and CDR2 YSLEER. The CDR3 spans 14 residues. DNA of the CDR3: TGCGCCAGCAGCCCCCAGGGGCGGAACGGGGAGCTGTTTTTT. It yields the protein CASSPQGRNGELFF.

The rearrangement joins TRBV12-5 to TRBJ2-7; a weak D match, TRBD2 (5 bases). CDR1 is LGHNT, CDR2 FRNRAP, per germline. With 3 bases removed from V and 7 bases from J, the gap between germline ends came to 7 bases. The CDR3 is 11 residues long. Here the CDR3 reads CASGLRGEQYF. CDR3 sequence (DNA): TGTGCTAGTGGTTTAAGAGGGGAGCAGTACTTC.

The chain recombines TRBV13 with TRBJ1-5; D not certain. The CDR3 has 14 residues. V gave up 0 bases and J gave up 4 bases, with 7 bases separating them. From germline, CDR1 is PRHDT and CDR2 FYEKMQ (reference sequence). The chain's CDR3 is CASSLGTDNQPQHF. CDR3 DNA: TGTGCCAGCAGCTTAGGCACAGATAATCAGCCCCAGCATTTT.

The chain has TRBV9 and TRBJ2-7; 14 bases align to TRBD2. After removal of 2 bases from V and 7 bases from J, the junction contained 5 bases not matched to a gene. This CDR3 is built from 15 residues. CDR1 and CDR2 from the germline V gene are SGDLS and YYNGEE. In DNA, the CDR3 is TGTGCCAGCAGCGTGGGACTAGCGGGAGTAAAGGAGCAGTACTTC. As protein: CASSVGLAGVKEQYF.

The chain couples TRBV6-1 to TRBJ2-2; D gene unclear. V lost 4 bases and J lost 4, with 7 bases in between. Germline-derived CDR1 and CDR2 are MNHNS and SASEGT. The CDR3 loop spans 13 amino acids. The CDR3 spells CASSAVSTGELFF. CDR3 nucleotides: TGTGCCAGCAGTGCGGTATCCACCGGGGAGCTGTTTTTT.